These 30 T cell receptor beta chains came from one sample sequenced in a study of OX40 agonist ivuxolimab in advanced cancers. TCRdb's table, derived via immunoSEQ multiplex PCR, lists solely in-frame clones and lacks some. This table has roughly 76,000 clones, roughly 86% appearing once. This specimen consisted of CD4+ or CD8+ T cells sorted from blood, obtained in a trial of the OX40 agonist ivuxolimab. These TCRs come from an adult with an advanced solid tumor such as melanoma, head and neck, liver or kidney cancer.

This chain connects TRBV7-8 to TRBJ1-1; the D is unclear. Looked up from germline, CDR1 is SGHVS and CDR2 is FQNEAQ. Trimming pared 4 bases from V and 8 bases from J, leaving 8 bases between. The CDR3 sequence is 11 residues long. The CDR3 spells CASSSLGEAFF. The CDR3 DNA follows: TGTGCCAGCAGCTCCTTGGGGGAAGCTTTCTTT.

Of note for this clone: At one of its ends the junction is not consistent with the germline gene, which may arise from a read error. The chain combines TRBV5-1 with TRBJ2-7; D might be TRBD1 or TRBD2, each matching 5 bases. Germline V gives CDR1 SGHRS, CDR2 YFSETQ. The CDR3 covers 14 residues. DNA of the CDR3: TGCGCCAGCAGTTTGGGTGGGGGAGACTACGAGCAGTACTTC. This gives the protein CASSLGGGDYEQYF. The full variable domain, in which reference TRBV5-1 and TRBJ2-7 provide the parts outside the CDR3, is KAGVTQTPRYLIKTRGQQVTLSCSPISGHRSVSWYQQTPGQGLQFLFEYFSETQRNKGNFPGRFSGRQFSNSRSEMNVSTLELGDSALYLCASSLGGGDYEQYFGPGTRLTVT.

The rearrangement uses TRBV18 and TRBJ2-6; D might be TRBD2 (6 bases). The CDR3 is made up of 17 amino acids. CDR1 KGHSH and CDR2 LQKENI come from the germline V gene. With 10 bases removed from V and 0 bases from J, the gap between germline ends came to 19 bases. CDR3 sequence reads: CAMRRDGSYSGANVLTF. CDR3 nucleotide sequence: TGTGCCATGAGGCGGGACGGATCATACTCTGGGGCCAACGTCCTGACTTTC.

This chain joins TRBV5-1 and TRBJ2-2; a possible D gene is TRBD1 (5 bases). Per the germline V gene, CDR1 is SGHRS and CDR2 is YFSETQ. CDR3 length equals 15 residues. V was clipped by 3 bases and J by 4 bases, with 13 bases between them. CDR3 residues: CASSSNVRVTGELFF. The CDR3 bases are TGCGCCAGCAGCTCGAACGTCAGGGTCACCGGGGAGCTGTTTTTT.

This sequence joins TRBV19 and TRBJ2-1; 8 positions agree with TRBD2. CDR1 is LNHDA and CDR2 is SQIVND in the germline V gene (reference sequence). V shed 6 bases and J 3 bases; nucleotides not matched to a gene: 13. This CDR3 is built from 17 residues. The CDR3 nucleotides read TGTGCCAGTAGAGCGGGAGAATTAGGTCGGTTCTACAATGAGCAGTTCTTC. Translation: CASRAGELGRFYNEQFF. Variable domain in full (rest from reference TRBV19 and TRBJ2-1): DGGITQSPKYLFRKEGQNVTLSCEQNLNHDAMYWYRQDPGQGLRLIYYSQIVNDFQKGDIAEGYSVSREKKESFPLTVTSAQKNPTAFYLCASRAGELGRFYNEQFFGPGTRLTVL.

Notes on this clone: Its ends do not fully match the called genes, so a read error is possible. This same CDR3 is encoded by further DNA sequences in the sample. This chain uses TRBV27 with TRBJ2-7, with D possibly being TRBD1 (6 bases). The V gene's germline CDR1 is MNHEY and CDR2 SMNVEV (reference sequence). The length of the CDR3 is 15 residues. As DNA, the CDR3 is TGTGCCAGCAGTTTATTCCGACAGGCGCCCTACGAGCAATACTTC. The encoded protein is CASSLFRQAPYEQYF.

This clone was counted a few times. This rearrangement joins TRBV19 to TRBJ2-7; no reliable D call. Trimming shortened V by 3 bases and J by 1 base, and 7 bases separated the two germline ends. The germline V gene encodes CDR1 LNHDA and CDR2 SQIVND (reference sequence). The CDR3 length is 13 residues. The CDR3 bases are TGTGCCAGTAGTATCCCCGGATCCTACGAGCAGTACTTC. Its translation: CASSIPGSYEQYF.

The J gene is TRBJ1-4, the V gene TRBV28, with 8 bases matching TRBD1. The CDR3 contains 15 residues. The trim removed 3 bases at V and 8 bases at J, leaving 8 bases unmatched. Per germline, CDR1 MDHEN and CDR2 SYDVKM. CDR3 residues: CASSFIQGAREKLFF. CDR3 DNA sequence: TGTGCCAGCAGTTTTATTCAGGGGGCTAGGGAAAAACTGTTTTTT. Based on the CDR3 plus reference TRBV28 and TRBJ1-4, the full variable domain is DVKVTQSSRYLVKRTGEKVFLECVQDMDHENMFWYRQDPGLGLRLIYFSYDVKMKEKGDIPEGYSVSREKKERFSLILESASTNQTSMYLCASSFIQGAREKLFFGSGTQLSVL.

The chain couples TRBV5-8 to TRBJ2-7; 9 positions match TRBD2. The germline CDR1 and CDR2 sequences are SGHTS and YDEGEE. CDR3 length equals 15 residues. Germline trimming cut 3 bases from V and 0 bases from J; bases unmatched to any gene: 4. The CDR3 sequence is CASSYGGRASYEQYF. Here the CDR3 DNA reads TGTGCCAGCAGCTACGGCGGGAGGGCCTCCTACGAGCAGTACTTC. The whole variable domain, filled in from reference TRBV5-8 and TRBJ2-7, reads EAGVTQSPTHLIKTRGQQATLRCSPISGHTSVYWYQQALGLGLQFLLWYDEGEERNRGNFPPRFSGRQFPNYSSELNVNALELEDSALYLCASSYGGRASYEQYFGPGTRLTVT.

This clone showed up just a few times. The chain has TRBV2 and TRBJ1-1; possibly TRBD1 for D (6 bases). Germline V gene sequence: CDR1 SNHLY, CDR2 FYNNEI. This CDR3 is 13 amino acids long. V was shortened by 6 bases and J by 8 bases, with 16 bases between the two germline ends. CDR3 DNA: TGTGCCAGCAGGGGGGCCCGCAAGGTCGAAGCTTTCTTT. The encoded protein is CASRGARKVEAFF.

The genes are TRBV5-4 and TRBJ2-5; 9 nucleotides line up with TRBD1. V shed 2 bases, J shed 1 base, and the junction held 3 bases outside the gene matches. CDR1 and CDR2 (germline): SGHNT, YYREEE (reference sequence). The CDR3 runs to 15 residues. This CDR3 is CASSFKQGAQETQYF. The CDR3 coding sequence is TGTGCCAGCAGCTTCAAACAGGGGGCCCAAGAGACCCAGTACTTC.

The V gene is TRBV5-1, the J gene TRBJ2-3, with D hard to call. CDR3 length: 14 residues. Germline V gives CDR1 SGHRS, CDR2 YFSETQ. V gave up 0 bases and J gave up 2 bases, with 7 bases separating them. The CDR3 loop reads CASSLGRSTDTQYF. CDR3 in DNA: TGCGCCAGCAGCTTGGGTAGGTCCACAGATACGCAGTATTTT.

Only a few counts were recorded for this clone. The CDR3 DNA reads as TGTGCCAGCAGGGGACCGTACGCGACTGAAGCTTTCTTT. Protein: CASRGPYATEAFF. V usage is TRBV6-6 and J usage is TRBJ1-1, with D possibly matching TRBD1 (5 bases). The CDR3 runs 13 residues. Germline V gene data show CDR1 as MNHNY and CDR2 as SVGAGI (reference sequence). V shed 6 bases and J shed 5 bases, with 13 bases lying between them.

This clone was recorded a few times. The chain employs TRBV2 and TRBJ2-1, with 9 bases that match TRBD1. V trimming: 4 bases; J trimming: 0 bases; junction bases outside the gene matches: 1. The germline V gene encodes CDR1 SNHLY and CDR2 FYNNEI. The length of the CDR3 is 15 residues. The CDR3 nucleotides are TGTGCCAGCAGTGCGGACAGGGGCTCCTACAATGAGCAGTTCTTC. Amino acid sequence: CASSADRGSYNEQFF.

The genes are TRBV5-6 and TRBJ2-1, with 7 bases that match TRBD1. The CDR3 totals 15 residues. Unmatched junction bases numbered 5, after V lost 2 bases and J lost 3 bases. The germline gives CDR1 SGHDT, CDR2 YYEEEE. This chain's CDR3 is CASSLSGTVYNEQFF. The DNA for the CDR3 is TGTGCCAGCAGCTTATCCGGGACAGTCTACAATGAGCAGTTCTTC.

The rearrangement joins TRBV4-2 to TRBJ2-7, with 10 bases lining up with TRBD2. V was clipped by 5 bases and J by 5 bases; unmatched bases: 3. CDR1 is LGHNA and CDR2 is YNFKEQ in the germline V gene. The CDR3 runs 13 residues. CDR3 DNA: TGTGCCAGCAGCTCCCTAGCGGGAGACGAGCAGTACTTC. Translated, it gives CASSSLAGDEQYF.

The table lists this clone with a few counts. J is TRBJ1-4 and V is TRBV11-2; D perhaps matches TRBD1 (5 bases). Germline CDR1 SGHAT, CDR2 FQNNGV. The CDR3 consists of 14 residues. V lost 1 base to trimming and J lost 8 bases, with 11 bases between them. The CDR3 bases are TGTGCCAGCAGCTTAGTGGCGACAGTCGAAAAACTGTTTTTT. It is translated as CASSLVATVEKLFF.

This clone was seen only a few times. The rearrangement uses TRBV6-5 and TRBJ1-5; 10 bases line up with TRBD1. This CDR3 has 13 amino acids. CDR1 is MNHEY, CDR2 SVGAGI, per germline. With V trimmed by 5 bases and J by 6 bases, 1 base remained unmatched. Written as DNA, the CDR3 is TGTGCCAGCAGTAGGGACAGGGGTCAGCCCCAGCATTTT. Protein sequence: CASSRDRGQPQHF.

This clone was counted a few times. The V gene is TRBV10-3, the J gene TRBJ1-2, with D maybe TRBD1 (5 bases). Germline V lookup: CDR1 ENHRY, CDR2 SYGVKD. V gave up 3 bases and J gave up 1 base, with 6 bases separating them. The CDR3 consists of 13 residues. The CDR3 region is CAISEQDNYGYTF. The CDR3 nucleotides read TGTGCCATCAGTGAACAGGATAACTATGGCTACACCTTC.

V usage is TRBV19 and J usage is TRBJ2-6, with D perhaps matching TRBD2 (5 bases). Germline CDR1 and CDR2: LNHDA and SQIVND (reference sequence). The ends were cut back, 0 bases at V and 2 bases at J, with 23 bases in the middle. This CDR3 has 21 amino acids. The CDR3 here is CASSIDARARSGVPGANVLTF. The CDR3 DNA reads TGTGCCAGTAGTATAGATGCGAGGGCGCGAAGCGGAGTTCCTGGGGCCAACGTCCTGACTTTC.

The rearrangement uses TRBV10-3 and TRBJ1-2; weak D call: TRBD1 (6 bases). Germline CDR1 is ENHRY and CDR2 is SYGVKD. The CDR3 extends over 13 amino acids. V dropped 8 bases and J dropped 6 bases, with 16 bases sitting between them. The CDR3 loop reads CAILLDRSDGYTF. The CDR3 DNA reads as TGTGCCATCCTACTAGACAGGAGTGATGGCTACACCTTC.

This clone was recorded a few times. The chain links TRBV2 to TRBJ1-2, with 7 bases matching TRBD1. The CDR3 is 12 residues long. J gave up 2 bases and V 8 bases, and 2 bases lay outside the gene matches. Germline CDR1 reads SNHLY; CDR2 reads FYNNEI. The CDR3 loop is CASGDRNYGYTF. The CDR3 bases are TGTGCCAGCGGGGACAGAAACTATGGCTACACCTTC.

This sequence joins TRBV13 and TRBJ2-7; the match to TRBD2 covers 10 bases. The CDR3 is 14 residues long. With V trimmed by 4 bases and J by 3 bases, 3 bases remained unmatched. Germline lookup yields CDR1 PRHDT and CDR2 FYEKMQ (reference sequence). CDR3 loop: CASSYSSGSYEQYF. In nucleotides, the CDR3 is TGTGCCAGCAGCTACTCTAGCGGGAGCTACGAGCAGTACTTC.

There are a few counts of this clone. The chain has TRBV7-9 and TRBJ2-7; D gene ambiguous. Germline V gene sequence: CDR1 SEHNR, CDR2 FQNEAQ (reference sequence). Trimming removed 1 base from V and 5 bases from J, with 6 bases in between. This CDR3 is built from 12 residues. The CDR3 coding sequence is TGTGCCAGCAGCTTAGGGATCGACGAGCAGTACTTC. This gives the protein CASSLGIDEQYF.

This clone was recorded once. The chain combines TRBV5-6 with TRBJ2-5; TRBD2 matches at 13 bases. Germline CDR1 SGHDT, CDR2 YYEEEE. CDR3 length: 17 amino acids. The J segment lost 5 bases and the V segment lost 6 bases, leaving 13 bases of the junction unmatched. CDR3 amino acids: CASTKGVGLAGAETQYF. CDR3 coding DNA: TGTGCCAGCACCAAGGGCGTAGGACTAGCGGGGGCGGAGACCCAGTACTTC.

The V gene is TRBV18, the J gene TRBJ1-5; D not certain. This CDR3 is 14 amino acids long. CDR1 and CDR2 (germline): KGHSH, LQKENI. The ends were cut back, 3 bases at V and 7 bases at J, with 13 bases in the middle. CDR3: CASSPSRGPQPQHF. The DNA for the CDR3 is TGTGCCAGCTCACCTTCAAGAGGTCCGCAGCCCCAGCATTTT.

The chain couples TRBV5-4 to TRBJ1-1; 8 bases fit TRBD1. With V trimmed by 2 bases and J by 11 bases, 14 bases remained unmatched. The CDR3 consists of 15 residues. Germline-derived CDR1 and CDR2 are SGHNT and YYREEE (reference sequence). The DNA of the CDR3 is TGTGCCAGCAGCTTCCGAAGTCAGGGGGCGCCGGGGGCTTTCTTT. Residues: CASSFRSQGAPGAFF.

The chain links TRBV10-2 to TRBJ1-1; 12 bases match TRBD1. V gave up 4 bases and J gave up 3 bases; unmatched junction bases: 3. From germline, CDR1 is WSHSY and CDR2 SAAADI. The CDR3 has 15 residues. The CDR3 nucleotides are TGCGCCAGCAGTGGGGGACAGGGGGCAGACACTGAAGCTTTCTTT. The encoded protein is CASSGGQGADTEAFF.

The chain has TRBV21-1 and TRBJ2-1. TRBV21-1 is described as a pseudogene. The CDR3 contains 16 residues. The DNA for the CDR3 is TGTGCCAGCAGCGGGAAGGAGTGGAGCTCCTACAATGAGCAGTTCTTC. This encodes CASSGKEWSSYNEQFF.

This chain connects TRBV19 to TRBJ1-5; D is undetermined. The CDR3 runs 14 residues. Germline V gene lookup returns CDR1 LNHDA and CDR2 SQIVND (reference sequence). V lost 4 bases and J lost 6, with 13 bases in between. This CDR3 is CASSTVDRSQPQHF. For the CDR3, the DNA is TGTGCCAGTAGTACCGTGGACCGGTCTCAGCCCCAGCATTTT.